This TCR beta chain was recorded in a study of T cells after yellow fever vaccination. Study results and limitations: A weaker but faster secondary response was observed, peaking on day 5 versus 15. Abundant clonotypes from the bulk population could have been carried over as contaminants into FACS-sorted repertoires.

This CDR3 is built from 14 residues. Germline values: CDR1 SGDLS, CDR2 YYNGEE. The germline V and J ends were trimmed by 1 base and 6 bases, with 14 bases remaining between them. Concerning this clonotype: Its antigen is as yet unknown.

TCRdb re-called the 5' RACE reads with MiXCR, one entry per CDR3 protein. The sample shows some 390,000 distinct CDR3 sequences, about 6% of them seen only once. The sample consisted of PBMCs, taken 5 days after the yellow fever booster vaccination. This chain uses TRBV9 with TRBJ2-7; D unclear. This receptor was identified in a young man who received the YFV17D yellow fever vaccine. CDR3 region: CASSVQPLVGEQYF. CDR3 DNA sequence: TGTGCCAGCAGCGTACAACCACTTGTGGGCGAGCAGTACTTC.